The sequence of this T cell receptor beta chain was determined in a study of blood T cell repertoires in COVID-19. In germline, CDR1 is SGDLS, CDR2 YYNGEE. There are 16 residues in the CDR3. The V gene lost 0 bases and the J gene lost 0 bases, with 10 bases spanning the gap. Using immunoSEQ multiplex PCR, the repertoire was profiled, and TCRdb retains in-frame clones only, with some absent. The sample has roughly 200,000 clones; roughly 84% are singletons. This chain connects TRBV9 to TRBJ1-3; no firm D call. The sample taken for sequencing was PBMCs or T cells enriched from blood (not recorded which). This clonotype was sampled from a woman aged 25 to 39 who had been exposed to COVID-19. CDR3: CASSVAEGYSGNTIYF. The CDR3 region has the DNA TGTGCCAGCAGCGTAGCCGAGGGTTACTCTGGAAACACCATATATTTT. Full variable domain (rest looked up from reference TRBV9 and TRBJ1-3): DSGVTQTPKHLITATGQRVTLRCSPRSGDLSVYWYQQSLDQGLQFLIQYYNGEERAKGNILERFSAQQFPDLHSELNLSSLELGDSALYFCASSVAEGYSGNTIYFGEGSWLTVV.